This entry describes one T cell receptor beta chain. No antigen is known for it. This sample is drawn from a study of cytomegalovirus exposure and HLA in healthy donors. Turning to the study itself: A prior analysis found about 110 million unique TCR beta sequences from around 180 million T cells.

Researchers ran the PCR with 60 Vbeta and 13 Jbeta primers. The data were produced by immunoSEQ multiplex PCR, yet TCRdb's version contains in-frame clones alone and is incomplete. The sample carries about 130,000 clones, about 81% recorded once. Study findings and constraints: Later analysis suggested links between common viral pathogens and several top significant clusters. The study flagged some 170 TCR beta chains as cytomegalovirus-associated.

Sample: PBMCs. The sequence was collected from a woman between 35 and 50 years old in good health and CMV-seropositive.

CDR3 coding DNA: TGTGCCAGTTCCGGGACAGGGGTCTACGAGCAGTACTTC. Translation gives CASSGTGVYEQYF. The rearrangement joins TRBV19 to TRBJ2-7; 10 bases line up with TRBD1. The CDR3 totals 13 residues. V dropped 8 bases and J dropped 3; count of bases not matched to a gene: 4. CDR1 and CDR2 (germline): LNHDA, SQIVND (reference sequence).